The next 29 T cell receptor beta chains were all read from a single sample in a study of neoadjuvant anti-PD-1 for oral cavity cancer. Sequenced by immunoSEQ multiplex PCR; TCRdb stores in-frame clones only, minus some. Of about 16,000 clones in the sample, 65% to 75% were seen once. The material sequenced was PBMCs, taken before nivolumab (anti-PD-1) treatment. The receptors come from a person between 35 and 79 years old with oral cavity squamous cell carcinoma.

V gene TRBV6-1 combines with J gene TRBJ2-1; 9 bases are a match to TRBD2. The CDR3 is 15 residues long. V lost 7 bases, J lost 6 bases, and 10 bases stayed unmatched. Germline values: CDR1 MNHNS, CDR2 SASEGT. CDR3 nucleotide sequence: TGTGCCAGCACGTTTGGCGGGAGGGGTCCCAATGAGCAGTTCTTC. It is translated as CASTFGGRGPNEQFF.

The genes are TRBV7-9 and TRBJ1-2; D may be TRBD1 (5 bases). The V gene's germline CDR1 is SEHNR and CDR2 FQNEAQ (reference sequence). This CDR3 spans 15 amino acids. With 0 bases removed from V and 1 base from J, the gap between germline ends came to 9 bases. The CDR3 coding sequence is TGTGCCAGCAGCTTAGCGGGGGAGGATAACTATGGCTACACCTTC. Protein sequence: CASSLAGEDNYGYTF.

Only a few counts were recorded for this clone. The genes are TRBV11-2 and TRBJ1-2, with 10 bases lining up with TRBD1. The CDR3 is 17 amino acids. CDR1 and CDR2 (germline): SGHAT, FQNNGV. J gave up 3 bases and V 1 base, and 8 bases lay outside the gene matches. The DNA of the CDR3 is TGTGCCAGCAGCTTAGGGCTGACGGGGACAGGGGACTATGGCTACACCTTC. Its translation: CASSLGLTGTGDYGYTF.

The genes are TRBV29-1 and TRBJ2-7; TRBD1 is a possible D gene (5 bases). The CDR3 covers 12 residues. With 6 bases removed from V and 6 bases from J, the gap between germline ends came to 15 bases. Germline-derived CDR1 and CDR2 are SQVTM and ANQGSEA. This chain's CDR3 is CSVTNQGGEQYF. The CDR3 bases are TGCAGCGTGACGAACCAGGGTGGCGAGCAGTACTTC.

The sample holds one count of this clone. The chain employs TRBV10-2 and TRBJ2-5; the D gene is possibly TRBD2 (5 bases). CDR1 and CDR2 from the germline V gene are WSHSY and SAAADI. The CDR3 runs to 14 residues. Trimming left V 7 bases short and J 2 bases short, with 14 bases between. CDR3 sequence (DNA): TGCGCCAGCAAGGACGGGAACATACAAGAGACCCAGTACTTC. Translated, it gives CASKDGNIQETQYF.

The chain carries TRBV7-9 and TRBJ1-1, with D unclear. Germline assignment: CDR1 SEHNR and CDR2 FQNEAQ (reference sequence). CDR3 length: 13 amino acids. Deletions cut 5 bases from V and 8 bases from J, with 15 bases between. This CDR3 reads CASSPYKAGEAFF. Here the CDR3 DNA reads TGTGCCAGCAGCCCTTATAAGGCTGGGGAAGCTTTCTTT.

This chain joins TRBV28 and TRBJ2-7; 9 nucleotides agree with TRBD1. Per the germline V gene, CDR1 is MDHEN and CDR2 is SYDVKM. CDR3 length equals 15 residues. V was clipped by 1 base and J by 3 bases; unmatched bases: 4. In DNA, the CDR3 is TGTGCCAGCAGTTTATCCGGGACAGGGCTCTACGAGCAGTACTTC. Translation gives CASSLSGTGLYEQYF. Variable domain in full (rest from reference TRBV28 and TRBJ2-7): DVKVTQSSRYLVKRTGEKVFLECVQDMDHENMFWYRQDPGLGLRLIYFSYDVKMKEKGDIPEGYSVSREKKERFSLILESASTNQTSMYLCASSLSGTGLYEQYFGPGTRLTVT.

This clone has more than one count but fewer than ten. The rearrangement uses TRBV19 and TRBJ1-4; 8 positions agree with TRBD1. V lost 5 bases and J lost 6; bases outside the gene matches: 8. The CDR3 covers 15 residues. Germline values: CDR1 LNHDA, CDR2 SQIVND (reference sequence). The CDR3 here is CASSLGQGAYEKLFF. In nucleotides, the CDR3 is TGTGCCAGTAGTCTCGGACAGGGAGCGTATGAAAAACTGTTTTTT.

The chain joins TRBV4-1 to TRBJ2-7, with TRBD1 matching over 9 bases. Trimming cost V 2 bases and J 3 bases; bases outside gene matches: 8. The CDR3 runs 16 residues. CDR1 is MGHRA, CDR2 YSYEKL, per germline. In nucleotides, the CDR3 is TGCGCCAGCAGCCAACAGACCGGGACAGGGAACTACGAGCAGTACTTC. Its translation is CASSQQTGTGNYEQYF.

The chain joins TRBV6-5 to TRBJ1-3; D uncertain. CDR1 is MNHEY and CDR2 is SVGAGI in the germline V gene. The ends were cut back, 5 bases at V and 2 bases at J, with 10 bases in the middle. The CDR3 contains 14 residues. CDR3 in amino acids: CASSPGFPGNTIYF. Here the CDR3 DNA reads TGTGCCAGCAGTCCGGGGTTCCCTGGAAACACCATATATTTT.

The rearrangement links TRBV6-5 to TRBJ1-1, with a possible D match to TRBD1 (6 bases). The germline gives CDR1 MNHEY, CDR2 SVGAGI. The V end lost 6 bases, the J end lost 4 bases, and 12 bases lay between the germline ends. The CDR3 runs to 13 residues. CDR3 loop: CASSWGHSTEAFF. CDR3 sequence (DNA): TGTGCCAGCAGCTGGGGGCATAGCACTGAAGCTTTCTTT.

DNA of the CDR3: TGTGCCAGCAGCAACGGACTAGCGGGAGGCAATGAGCAGTTCTTC. Amino acids: CASSNGLAGGNEQFF. The chain carries TRBV11-2 and TRBJ2-1, with 14 nucleotides matching TRBD2. Germline V CDR1 and CDR2: SGHAT, FQNNGV. V was pared by 5 bases and J by 6 bases, with 3 bases of the junction left unmatched. This CDR3 spans 15 amino acids.

The gene calls are TRBV25-1 and TRBJ1-1; no reliable D call. The germline V and J ends were trimmed by 3 bases and 6 bases, with 11 bases remaining between them. This CDR3 comprises 13 residues. Germline lookup yields CDR1 MGHDK and CDR2 SYGVNS. DNA for the CDR3: TGTGCCAGCAGTGATCCAGGAGTAGCTGAAGCTTTCTTT. Translated: CASSDPGVAEAFF.

The V gene is TRBV28, the J gene TRBJ2-7; TRBD2 might be the D (6 bases). The CDR3 consists of 14 residues. CDR1 and CDR2 from the germline V gene are MDHEN and SYDVKM. The V end lost 5 bases, the J end lost 3 bases, and 14 bases lay between the germline ends. The CDR3 sequence is CASSTFPGGYEQYF. CDR3 sequence (DNA): TGTGCCAGCAGTACCTTCCCCGGGGGCTACGAGCAGTACTTC.

This clone occurred once. The rearrangement links TRBV2 to TRBJ2-1; 9 nucleotides align to TRBD1. CDR3 length: 16 amino acids. Germline lookup yields CDR1 SNHLY and CDR2 FYNNEI. V was clipped by 6 bases and J by 6 bases; unmatched bases: 12. The DNA of the CDR3 is TGTGCCAGCAGGATCCTGTCGGGACAGGGTTTCAATGAGCAGTTCTTC. Protein: CASRILSGQGFNEQFF.

The chain couples TRBV5-8 to TRBJ2-7; D is ambiguous. In germline, CDR1 is SGHTS, CDR2 YDEGEE. This CDR3 spans 14 amino acids. Trimming removed 5 bases from V and 4 bases from J, with 16 bases in between. The CDR3 DNA reads TGTGCCAGCAGATCTCGACGGTCGGAATACGAGCAGTACTTC. Its translation: CASRSRRSEYEQYF. Full variable domain (remainder filled in from reference TRBV5-8 and TRBJ2-7): EAGVTQSPTHLIKTRGQQATLRCSPISGHTSVYWYQQALGLGLQFLLWYDEGEERNRGNFPPRFSGRQFPNYSSELNVNALELEDSALYLCASRSRRSEYEQYFGPGTRLTVT.

CDR3: CASSEADRFAYEQYF. CDR3 DNA: TGTGCCAGCAGTGAAGCGGACAGGTTTGCCTACGAGCAGTACTTC. The chain is built from TRBV2 and TRBJ2-7; the match to TRBD1 covers 7 bases. J gave up 2 bases and V 0 bases, and 4 bases lay outside the gene matches. This CDR3 has 15 residues. Germline lookup yields CDR1 SNHLY and CDR2 FYNNEI.

The rearrangement joins TRBV19 to TRBJ2-2, with 8 nucleotides matching TRBD1. Germline V gene sequence: CDR1 LNHDA, CDR2 SQIVND (reference sequence). The CDR3 extends over 14 amino acids. V lost 6 bases to trimming and J lost 4 bases; unmatched junction nucleotides: 4. In nucleotides, the CDR3 is TGTGCCAGTAGCACAGGGGGAAGCACCGGGGAGCTGTTTTTT. Encoded protein: CASSTGGSTGELFF.

This sequence joins TRBV10-3 and TRBJ2-1, with D perhaps matching TRBD1 (6 bases). V lost 8 bases to trimming and J lost 6 bases, with 14 bases between them. There are 13 residues in the CDR3. Germline-derived CDR1 and CDR2 are ENHRY and SYGVKD. CDR3 residues: CAIRTTGSNEQFF. The CDR3 DNA is TGTGCCATCCGAACAACAGGGTCCAATGAGCAGTTCTTC.

The chain recombines TRBV7-9 with TRBJ2-3; TRBD1 agrees at 8 bases. Germline V gives CDR1 SEHNR, CDR2 FQNEAQ (reference sequence). The J segment lost 3 bases and the V segment lost 3 bases, leaving 2 bases of the junction unmatched. The CDR3 is made up of 14 amino acids. CDR3 in amino acids: CASSFWTGTDTQYF. Written as DNA, the CDR3 is TGTGCCAGCAGCTTTTGGACAGGGACAGATACGCAGTATTTT.

The V call is TRBV10-3, the J call TRBJ1-5; D is perhaps TRBD1 (5 bases). CDR1 and CDR2 (germline): ENHRY, SYGVKD. The CDR3 extends over 14 amino acids. Trimming left V 4 bases short and J 1 base short, with 8 bases between. The CDR3 DNA reads as TGTGCCATCAGTGGGGGGGACAGCAATCAGCCCCAGCATTTT. Encoded protein: CAISGGDSNQPQHF.

The chain combines TRBV7-8 with TRBJ2-7; D gene uncertain. There are 12 residues in the CDR3. The germline V gene encodes CDR1 SGHVS and CDR2 FQNEAQ. Trimming removed 1 base at V and 7 bases at J, with 8 bases between. CDR3: CASSLVQAEQYF. For the CDR3, the DNA is TGTGCCAGCAGCTTAGTCCAGGCTGAGCAGTACTTC.

CDR3 loop: CASSPSGEYNEQFF. The CDR3 DNA sequence: TGTGCCAGCAGTCCTAGCGGAGAGTACAATGAGCAGTTCTTC. V gene TRBV6-1 combines with J gene TRBJ2-1, with 7 bases matching TRBD2. Germline CDR1 is MNHNS and CDR2 is SASEGT. The CDR3 sequence is 14 residues long. The V gene end was trimmed by 5 bases and the J gene end by 4 bases; junction bases not matched to a gene: 5.

This chain connects TRBV30 to TRBJ2-1; D is possibly TRBD2 (6 bases). The V and J ends lost 3 bases and 8 bases respectively, with 14 bases between them. There are 13 residues in the CDR3. Per the germline V gene, CDR1 is GTSNPN and CDR2 is SVGIG (reference sequence). The CDR3 protein is CAWREGRGYEQFF. The CDR3 DNA reads as TGTGCCTGGAGGGAGGGGAGAGGTTATGAGCAGTTCTTC.

This sequence joins TRBV2 and TRBJ2-3; no reliable D call. Germline assignment: CDR1 SNHLY and CDR2 FYNNEI. The CDR3 is 15 residues long. With 3 bases removed from V and 0 bases from J, the gap between germline ends came to 10 bases. CDR3 coding DNA: TGTGCCAGCAGTGAGGTTGCGGTAAGCACAGATACGCAGTATTTT. This gives the protein CASSEVAVSTDTQYF.

The chain is built from TRBV7-9 and TRBJ1-2; D not resolved. The germline CDR1 and CDR2 sequences are SEHNR and FQNEAQ (reference sequence). The V end was cut by 3 bases, the J end by 3 bases, with 2 bases between. The CDR3 covers 11 residues. For the CDR3, the DNA is TGTGCCAGCAGCTTGGACTATGGCTACACCTTC. Its protein product is CASSLDYGYTF.

This sequence joins TRBV28 and TRBJ1-5, with a weak D call TRBD1 (6 bases). Germline V gives CDR1 MDHEN, CDR2 SYDVKM. This CDR3 has 15 residues. With 5 bases removed from V and 1 base from J, the gap between germline ends came to 12 bases. In DNA, the CDR3 is TGTGCCAGCAGTCCAGATACAGGGAGCAATCAGCCCCAGCATTTT. It specifies CASSPDTGSNQPQHF.

The rearrangement joins TRBV9 to TRBJ2-3; 7 bases agree with TRBD2. V was pared by 4 bases and J by 6 bases, with 14 bases of the junction left unmatched. Per the germline V gene, CDR1 is SGDLS and CDR2 is YYNGEE. The CDR3 is made up of 16 amino acids. The CDR3 reads CASSRGLAVSSDTQYF. CDR3 sequence (DNA): TGTGCCAGCAGCCGCGGCCTAGCGGTTAGTTCTGATACGCAGTATTTT. Complete variable domain (other parts from reference TRBV9 and TRBJ2-3): DSGVTQTPKHLITATGQRVTLRCSPRSGDLSVYWYQQSLDQGLQFLIQYYNGEERAKGNILERFSAQQFPDLHSELNLSSLELGDSALYFCASSRGLAVSSDTQYFGPGTRLTVL.

This clone came up once. The chain links TRBV9 to TRBJ1-2; 9 bases are shared with TRBD1. The CDR3 extends over 17 amino acids. The V segment lost 0 bases and the J segment 6 bases; nucleotides outside the gene matches: 12. Germline values: CDR1 SGDLS, CDR2 YYNGEE. CDR3: CASSVGGTGTIVNGYTF. For the CDR3, the DNA is TGTGCCAGCAGCGTAGGGGGGACAGGGACTATTGTGAATGGCTACACCTTC.